These 9 T cell receptor beta chains originate from one sample sequenced in a study of blood T cell repertoires in COVID-19. Clones were sequenced by immunoSEQ multiplex PCR, and TCRdb holds only the in-frame ones, with some missing. The profile shows approximately 210,000 clones, 75% to 90% of them singletons. Sequencing used peripheral blood. The receptors come from a man in his thirties or forties who had recovered from COVID-19.

This chain joins TRBV6-5 and TRBJ2-5, with a weak D call TRBD2 (5 bases). The germline V gene has CDR1 MNHEY and CDR2 SVGAGI. The V end lost 5 bases, the J end lost 5 bases, and 6 bases lay between the germline ends. CDR3 size: 11 residues. The CDR3 region is CASSTRETQYF. Written as DNA, the CDR3 is TGTGCCAGCAGTACTAGGGAGACCCAGTACTTC.

V is TRBV6-4 and J is TRBJ2-2; possibly TRBD1 for D (6 bases). The germline gives CDR1 MRHNA, CDR2 SNTAGT. The CDR3 consists of 14 residues. Trimming took off 6 bases at V and 7 bases at J, with 15 bases between the two ends. CDR3 loop: CASRPDRTGGELFF. Written as DNA, the CDR3 is TGTGCCAGCAGACCTGACAGGACCGGCGGGGAGCTGTTTTTT.

The chain carries TRBV4-3 and TRBJ2-7; the D gene is possibly TRBD1 (5 bases). The germline V gene encodes CDR1 LGHNA and CDR2 YSLEER. The CDR3 length is 14 residues. With 0 bases removed from V and 4 bases from J, the gap between germline ends came to 10 bases. CDR3 nucleotides: TGCGCCAGCAGCCAAGACAGGGAAACTTACGAGCAGTACTTC. This encodes CASSQDRETYEQYF.

The V call is TRBV19, the J call TRBJ1-2, with 9 positions matching TRBD1. J was trimmed by 7 bases and V by 4 bases; bases with no gene match: 16. Germline CDR1 LNHDA, CDR2 SQIVND (reference sequence). The CDR3 length is 17 residues. The CDR3 spells CASSTALRGTGKGGYTF. The CDR3 bases are TGTGCCAGTAGTACCGCCCTCCGGGGGACAGGGAAAGGTGGCTACACCTTC.

The chain joins TRBV6-4 to TRBJ2-2; the D is unclear. This CDR3 is 14 amino acids long. Trimming stripped 5 bases from V and 0 bases from J, with 7 bases between. Germline V gene data show CDR1 as MRHNA and CDR2 as SNTAGT. The CDR3 DNA follows: TGTGCCAGCAGTAAGGAGTCGAACACCGGGGAGCTGTTTTTT. This encodes CASSKESNTGELFF.

The rearrangement links TRBV5-4 to TRBJ1-2; D is uncertain. CDR1 is SGHNT, CDR2 YYREEE, per germline (reference sequence). V dropped 4 bases and J dropped 0 bases, with 16 bases sitting between them. The CDR3 is 16 amino acids. The CDR3 bases are TGTGCCAGCAGCCTGTGGGAGGTTTCGACTAACTATGGCTACACCTTC. Translating gives CASSLWEVSTNYGYTF. Based on the CDR3 plus reference TRBV5-4 and TRBJ1-2, the full variable domain is ETGVTQSPTHLIKTRGQQVTLRCSSQSGHNTVSWYQQALGQGPQFIFQYYREEENGRGNFPPRFSGLQFPNYSSELNVNALELDDSALYLCASSLWEVSTNYGYTFGSGTRLTVV.

The chain couples TRBV11-2 to TRBJ2-1; D is possibly TRBD2 (7 bases). Germline V gene data show CDR1 as SGHAT and CDR2 as FQNNGV. V lost 2 bases to trimming and J lost 10 bases, with 18 bases between them. This CDR3 comprises 15 residues. CDR3 DNA sequence: TGTGCCAGCAGCTTAAGTGCGGGGGCCCCGCGGGAGCAGTTCTTC. This translates into CASSLSAGAPREQFF.

The chain combines TRBV2 with TRBJ2-3, with D tentatively TRBD2 (5 bases). Germline CDR1 is SNHLY and CDR2 is FYNNEI. There are 15 residues in the CDR3. Between the trimmed V and J ends, which lost 4 bases and 1 base, there was a span of 12 bases. As DNA, the CDR3 is TGTGCCAGCAGTGGTGCTAGCCGGGGCACAGATACGCAGTATTTT. Translation gives CASSGASRGTDTQYF.

In DNA form, the CDR3 reads TGTGCCAGCAGCTTCCGGGGGGGCCGCACAGATACGCAGTATTTT. Protein sequence: CASSFRGGRTDTQYF. The rearrangement links TRBV5-8 to TRBJ2-3, with 8 bases fitting TRBD2. Trimming cost V 2 bases and J 1 base; bases outside gene matches: 3. The V gene's germline CDR1 is SGHTS and CDR2 YDEGEE. CDR3 length: 15 residues. Complete variable domain (other parts from reference TRBV5-8 and TRBJ2-3): EAGVTQSPTHLIKTRGQQATLRCSPISGHTSVYWYQQALGLGLQFLLWYDEGEERNRGNFPPRFSGRQFPNYSSELNVNALELEDSALYLCASSFRGGRTDTQYFGPGTRLTVL.